These T cell receptor beta chains were read from a single sample in a study of T cells in Graves' hyperthyroidism and ophthalmopathy. TCRdb independently ran MiXCR on the multiplex PCR reads; one entry per CDR3 protein. Of more than 550,000 distinct CDR3 sequences in the sample, about 45% are singletons; the top ten hold approximately 7.2%. Sequenced input: peripheral blood or thyroid tissue (not recorded which). The receptor set was obtained from an adult man with Graves' disease, either hyperthyroidism or ophthalmopathy (not recorded which). Each CDR3 is given with its conserved first and last residue. D genes are given only for firm matches. Size is stated for part of the rows, as once, few or many counts, or as a class when the clone is expanded.

v_gene: TRBV7-9
d_gene: TRBD2
abundance: many
j_gene: TRBJ2-7
CDR3nt: TGTGCCAGCAGCGTCGGACTAGCGGGAGATCGGCAGTACTTC
CDR3aa: CASSVGLAGDRQYF

v_gene: TRBV7-9
d_gene: NA
abundance: few
j_gene: TRBJ2-7
CDR3nt: TGTGCCAGCAGCTTAACTGCGGGGCCTCCCGGGGAGCAGTACTTC
CDR3aa: CASSLTAGPPGEQYF

v_gene: TRBV20-1
d_gene: NA
abundance: NA
j_gene: TRBJ1-4
CDR3nt: TGCAGTGCCCAAGAGGGAGCAGGTGCGGATGAAAAACTGTTTTTT
CDR3aa: CSAQEGAGADEKLFF

v_gene: TRBV7-9
d_gene: NA
abundance: NA
j_gene: TRBJ1-2
CDR3nt: TGTGCCAGCAGCTTAGGGCCCACAGCGGGCTACACCTTC
CDR3aa: CASSLGPTAGYTF

v_gene: TRBV2
d_gene: NA
abundance: NA
j_gene: TRBJ2-7
CDR3nt: TGTGCCACCAGTGAACAGAGCGAGCAGTACTTC
CDR3aa: CATSEQSEQYF

v_gene: TRBV9
d_gene: TRBD1
abundance: few
j_gene: TRBJ1-2
CDR3nt: TGTGCCAGCAGCCCTACAAAGGGACAGCCAAACTATGGCTACACCTTC
CDR3aa: CASSPTKGQPNYGYTF

v_gene: TRBV10-1
d_gene: NA
abundance: NA
j_gene: TRBJ2-6
CDR3nt: TGCGCCAGCAGTGAGGGCCTAGGGGCCAACGTCCTGACTTTC
CDR3aa: CASSEGLGANVLTF

v_gene: TRBV19
d_gene: TRBD1
abundance: NA
j_gene: TRBJ1-3
CDR3nt: TGTGCCAGTAAGGACGACAGGGGGAACCCCTCTGGAAACACCATATATTTT
CDR3aa: CASKDDRGNPSGNTIYF

v_gene: TRBV2
d_gene: NA
abundance: NA
j_gene: TRBJ1-1
CDR3nt: TGTGCCAGCAGTGGTGCGGGGCCGGGCACTGAAGCTTTCTTT
CDR3aa: CASSGAGPGTEAFF

v_gene: TRBV29-1
d_gene: NA
abundance: NA
j_gene: TRBJ1-2
CDR3nt: TGCAGCGTTCAGCAGGGGCTTTATGGCTACACCTTC
CDR3aa: CSVQQGLYGYTF

v_gene: TRBV7-9
d_gene: TRBD1
abundance: few
j_gene: TRBJ2-7
CDR3nt: TGTGCCAGCAGCTCGGAGGGGACAGGGCCCTACGAGCAGTACTTC
CDR3aa: CASSSEGTGPYEQYF

v_gene: TRBV24-1
d_gene: TRBD1
abundance: NA
j_gene: TRBJ2-5
CDR3nt: TGTGCCACCAGTGATTCGCGACAGGGGGAAGAGACCCAGTACTTC
CDR3aa: CATSDSRQGEETQYF

v_gene: TRBV2
d_gene: NA
abundance: NA
j_gene: TRBJ2-2
CDR3nt: TGTGCCAGCAGTGAAGAGGCTAGCTGGGTGAGCATCGGGGAGCTGTTTTTT
CDR3aa: CASSEEASWVSIGELFF

v_gene: TRBV7-9
d_gene: NA
abundance: NA
j_gene: TRBJ1-1
CDR3nt: TGTGCCAGCAGCCAAGAAGGCCGGGGGGACTTTAATGAAGCTTTCTTT
CDR3aa: CASSQEGRGDFNEAFF

v_gene: TRBV25-1
d_gene: TRBD1
abundance: NA
j_gene: TRBJ1-1
CDR3nt: TGTGCCAGCAGTTTAATCGGGGGACAGGGGAGGCTGGCTTTCTTT
CDR3aa: CASSLIGGQGRLAFF

v_gene: TRBV29-1
d_gene: TRBD1
abundance: NA
j_gene: TRBJ2-6
CDR3nt: TGCAGCGTTAAAGGACAGGGGGCGGGGGCCAACGTCCTGACTTTC
CDR3aa: CSVKGQGAGANVLTF

v_gene: TRBV19
d_gene: TRBD1
abundance: few
j_gene: TRBJ1-6
CDR3nt: TGTGCCAGTAGTGAGGGACAGGGGAATCTTTCACCCCTCCACTTT
CDR3aa: CASSEGQGNLSPLHF

v_gene: TRBV24-1
d_gene: NA
abundance: NA
j_gene: TRBJ2-2
CDR3nt: TGTGCCACCAGTGACTCCGGGGGCGGGGGGGAGCTGTTTTTT
CDR3aa: CATSDSGGGGELFF

v_gene: TRBV29-1
d_gene: NA
abundance: few
j_gene: TRBJ2-5
CDR3nt: TGCAGCGTTGAAGAGGGAATAGAGACCCAGTACTTC
CDR3aa: CSVEEGIETQYF

v_gene: TRBV24-1
d_gene: TRBD1
abundance: NA
j_gene: TRBJ2-5
CDR3nt: TGTGCCACCAGTGATGCGACAGGGGACGTCGAGACCCAGTACTTC
CDR3aa: CATSDATGDVETQYF

v_gene: TRBV29-1
d_gene: NA
abundance: NA
j_gene: TRBJ1-1
CDR3nt: TGCAGCGCGTCCGGGACTCCAGCGAACACTGAAGCTTTCTTT
CDR3aa: CSASGTPANTEAFF

v_gene: TRBV29-1
d_gene: NA
abundance: once
j_gene: TRBJ1-3
CDR3nt: TGCAGCGTTGCAGCAGGGTTTGGAAACACCATATATTTT
CDR3aa: CSVAAGFGNTIYF

v_gene: TRBV7-8
d_gene: NA
abundance: many
j_gene: TRBJ2-7
CDR3nt: TGTGCCAGCAGCTTAGGTCAGGGACCGGGCTACGAGCAGTACTTC
CDR3aa: CASSLGQGPGYEQYF

v_gene: TRBV7-2
d_gene: TRBD1
abundance: few
j_gene: TRBJ1-5
CDR3nt: TGTGCCAGCAGCTTAGATTTTAGGGACAGGGCCAATCAGCCCCAGCATTTT
CDR3aa: CASSLDFRDRANQPQHF

v_gene: TRBV12-3/TRBV12-4
d_gene: NA
abundance: many
j_gene: TRBJ1-4
CDR3nt: TGTGCCAGCCTGAAAAAGGGATCGAATGAAAAACTGTTTTTT
CDR3aa: CASLKKGSNEKLFF

v_gene: TRBV15
d_gene: TRBD1
abundance: NA
j_gene: TRBJ1-2
CDR3nt: TGTGCCACCAGCAGAGTAGGGACAGGGAACTATGGCTACACCTTC
CDR3aa: CATSRVGTGNYGYTF

v_gene: TRBV3-1
d_gene: TRBD2
abundance: many
j_gene: TRBJ2-5
CDR3nt: TGTGCCAGCAGCCAAAAGGCGGGGGGCGAGACCCAGTACTTC
CDR3aa: CASSQKAGGETQYF

v_gene: TRBV5-1
d_gene: NA
abundance: few
j_gene: TRBJ2-7
CDR3nt: TGCGCCAGCAGCGCGGGGACGGAAACCTACGAGCAGTACTTC
CDR3aa: CASSAGTETYEQYF

v_gene: TRBV29-1
d_gene: TRBD1
abundance: NA
j_gene: TRBJ1-2
CDR3nt: TGCAGCGTTGAGCCGGGACAGGGCTACACCTTC
CDR3aa: CSVEPGQGYTF

v_gene: TRBV19
d_gene: TRBD1
abundance: few
j_gene: TRBJ2-7
CDR3nt: TGTGCCAGTAGTCCCAACCGACAGGGGAACTACGAGCAGTACTTC
CDR3aa: CASSPNRQGNYEQYF

v_gene: TRBV20-1
d_gene: TRBD2
abundance: NA
j_gene: TRBJ2-7
CDR3nt: TGCAGTGCTGGAGGACTAGCGGGTTACTACGAGCAGTACTTC
CDR3aa: CSAGGLAGYYEQYF

v_gene: TRBV6-1
d_gene: NA
abundance: few
j_gene: TRBJ2-7
CDR3nt: TGTGCCAGCAGGGACCACGGGTACGAGCAGTACTTC
CDR3aa: CASRDHGYEQYF

v_gene: TRBV6-5
d_gene: TRBD1
abundance: few
j_gene: TRBJ1-2
CDR3nt: TGTGCCAGCAGTTATCGGGCAGGGGGCTCCGATGGCTACACCTTC
CDR3aa: CASSYRAGGSDGYTF

v_gene: TRBV7-8
d_gene: NA
abundance: NA
j_gene: TRBJ2-7
CDR3nt: TGTGCCAGCAGCCAGGACACCCTCTACGAGCAGTACTTC
CDR3aa: CASSQDTLYEQYF

v_gene: TRBV20-1
d_gene: NA
abundance: many
j_gene: TRBJ2-7
CDR3nt: TGCAGTGCGCCCTCGAGCTCCTACGAGCAGTACTTC
CDR3aa: CSAPSSSYEQYF

v_gene: TRBV2
d_gene: NA
abundance: NA
j_gene: TRBJ2-5
CDR3nt: TGTGCCAGCAGTGATTATGTGGCGGGAGAGACCCAGTACTTC
CDR3aa: CASSDYVAGETQYF

v_gene: TRBV2
d_gene: NA
abundance: NA
j_gene: TRBJ1-2
CDR3nt: TGTGCCAGCAGTTACTCGCGAGCGGGGGGAGATGGCTACACCTTC
CDR3aa: CASSYSRAGGDGYTF

v_gene: TRBV2
d_gene: NA
abundance: many
j_gene: TRBJ2-6
CDR3nt: TGTGCCAGCAGTGAAGCGCGGGGCTCTGGGGCCAACGTCCTGACTTTC
CDR3aa: CASSEARGSGANVLTF

v_gene: TRBV2
d_gene: NA
abundance: NA
j_gene: TRBJ2-7
CDR3nt: TGTGCCAGCAGTGTATCGGAGGGGCCCTACGAGCAGTACTTC
CDR3aa: CASSVSEGPYEQYF

v_gene: TRBV7-2
d_gene: NA
abundance: NA
j_gene: TRBJ1-4
CDR3nt: TGTGCCAGCAGCCCGATGGGTGGAAAACTGTTTTTT
CDR3aa: CASSPMGGKLFF